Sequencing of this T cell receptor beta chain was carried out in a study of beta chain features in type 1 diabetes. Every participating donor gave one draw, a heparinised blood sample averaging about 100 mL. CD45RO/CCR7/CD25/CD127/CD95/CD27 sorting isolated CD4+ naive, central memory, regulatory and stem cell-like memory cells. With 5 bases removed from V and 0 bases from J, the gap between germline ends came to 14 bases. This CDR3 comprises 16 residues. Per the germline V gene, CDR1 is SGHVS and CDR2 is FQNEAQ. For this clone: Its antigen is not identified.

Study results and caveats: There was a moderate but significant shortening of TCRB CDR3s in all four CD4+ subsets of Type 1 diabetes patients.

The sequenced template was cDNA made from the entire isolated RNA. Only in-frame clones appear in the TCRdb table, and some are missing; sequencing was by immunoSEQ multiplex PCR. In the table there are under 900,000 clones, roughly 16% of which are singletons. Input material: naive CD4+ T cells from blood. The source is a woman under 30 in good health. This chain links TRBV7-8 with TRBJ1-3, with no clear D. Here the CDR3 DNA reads TGTGCCAGCAGCACATATCAGCTGTTCTCTGGAAACACCATATATTTT. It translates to CASSTYQLFSGNTIYF.